This T cell receptor (beta chain) was profiled in a study of Ad26.COV2.S vaccination and SARS-CoV-2 variants. Details on this clone: The antigen is undetermined.

Treatment given: approximately 18 received Ad26.COV2.S at low or high dose, single or two shots; 5 received placebo; per-sample allocation not given. Material that was analyzed had been drawn on day 63 after the first vaccine or placebo injection. The CDR3 runs to 13 residues. Germline lookup yields CDR1 MNHNY and CDR2 SVGAGI (reference sequence). V lost 7 bases to trimming and J lost 4 bases, with 13 bases between them. Sequenced by immunoSEQ multiplex PCR; TCRdb stores in-frame clones only, minus some. This table holds 250,000 to 300,000 clones, about 90% found once. Study-level points and caveats: Spike-specific responses of CD8+ and CD4+ T cells were reported to display substantial breadth after vaccination.

This clonotype was sampled from a person aged 18-60 years who received the Ad26.COV2.S COVID-19 vaccine or a placebo. This sequence joins TRBV6-6 and TRBJ1-1; D remains unclear. The sequencing here drew on peripheral blood, taken in a trial of Ad26.COV2.S vaccine versus placebo. This CDR3 is CASMTRISTEAFF. The DNA of the CDR3 is TGTGCCAGCATGACCCGAATAAGCACTGAAGCTTTCTTT.